The rows below give T cell receptor beta chains drawn from one sample of a study of cytomegalovirus exposure and HLA in healthy donors. Using immunoSEQ multiplex PCR, the repertoire was profiled, and TCRdb retains in-frame clones only, with some absent. The sample gives fewer than 200,000 clones, around 68% of which show up once; approximately 1.5% is in the top ten. The sample consisted of PBMCs. All receptors come from a girl under 18 in good health and CMV-seronegative. Both conserved end residues are part of each CDR3. Fields, in order: V gene, clone size, CDR3 protein. Some rows have no size entry. The others give once, few or many, or a class for an expanded clone.

TRBV11-2,once,CARKSLNGPFF
TRBV5-1,.,CASSLYRASGNTIYF
TRBV30,few,CAWQGGTEAFF
TRBV7-9,.,CASSLGAQPQHF
TRBV7-9,.,CASSWQGGTEAFF
TRBV5-1,.,CASSLYSSTDTQYF
TRBV2,.,CASPTGPGTEAFF
TRBV18,.,CASSPAGIAETQYF
TRBV6-1,once,CASSDGQRSQPQHF
TRBV6-5,.,CASSPQTSGYGTQYF
TRBV19,.,CASRVAGGAYGYTF
TRBV27,.,CASSTLQGAVPEAFF
TRBV2,few,CASRPPSGGGFF
TRBV2,once,CASSPRTGGTEAFF
TRBV5-1,.,CASSGGTANTEAFF
TRBV6-5,.,CASSTGTGDVYGYTF
TRBV9,.,CASSLAGAGGSYNEQFF
TRBV11-2,.,CASSFRLAGGADTQYF
TRBV5-1,.,CASSSFSMNTEAFF
TRBV7-3,.,CASSSTGLNTEAFF
TRBV7-6,.,CASSPTGLAGEETQYF
TRBV5-6,once,CASSYRDRRVSPLHF
TRBV27,.,CASSLARGRSEAFF
TRBV5-3,.,CARSGAGLDEQYF
TRBV5-1,.,CASSKNRNTEAFF
TRBV6-5,.,CASSYRLDSGNTIYF
TRBV7-9,.,CASSLSGEQPQHF
TRBV4-2,few,CASSPATGTWQFF
TRBV29-1,few,CSVEDGGGQPQHF
TRBV4-1,few,CASSRSGDRNEQFF
TRBV7-3,.,CASGLGQGALAGELFF
TRBV7-9,few,CASSDTRQEIRNTEAFF
TRBV15,.,CATSRGRDSVYGYTF
TRBV9,.,CASSPLGQGAMADTQYF
TRBV19,.,CASSPGGQGAGMRSPLHF
TRBV19,.,CASRATGVTEAFF
TRBV5-4,.,CASSIPDRLRVGNTEAFF